The next 28 T cell receptor beta chains were all read from a single sample in a study of radiotherapy plus CTLA-4 blockade in lung cancer. Using immunoSEQ multiplex PCR, the repertoire was profiled, and TCRdb retains in-frame clones only, with some absent. Of approximately 53,000 clones in the sample, more than 75% were seen once. The source was peripheral blood, collected from a patient treated with radiotherapy plus ipilimumab. These receptors originate from a human donor with non-small cell lung cancer whose response to radiotherapy plus ipilimumab could not be evaluated.

The chain uses TRBV9 and TRBJ2-3; 14 nucleotides align to TRBD2. Germline CDR1 is SGDLS and CDR2 is YYNGEE. The CDR3 has 15 residues. J gave up 5 bases and V 3 bases, and 2 bases lay outside the gene matches. The CDR3 nucleotides are TGTGCCAGCAGCGGGACTAGCGGGAGGCGAGATACGCAGTATTTT. The encoded protein is CASSGTSGRRDTQYF.

The rearrangement uses TRBV27 and TRBJ1-2; D gene unclear. V was cut by 4 bases and J by 1 base, with 10 bases left in between. From germline, CDR1 is MNHEY and CDR2 SMNVEV (reference sequence). This CDR3 spans 14 amino acids. This chain's CDR3 is CASSSPGDNYGYTF. CDR3 bases: TGTGCCAGCAGTTCCCCCGGGGATAACTATGGCTACACCTTC.

The rearrangement uses TRBV9 and TRBJ2-6; D is undetermined. The CDR3 sequence is 13 residues long. V lost 7 bases and J 0 bases, leaving 5 bases between the germline ends. Germline CDR1 is SGDLS and CDR2 is YYNGEE. The CDR3: CASFNSGANVLTF. The CDR3 DNA reads TGTGCCAGCTTCAACTCTGGGGCCAACGTCCTGACTTTC.

This chain joins TRBV19 and TRBJ2-1, with D perhaps matching TRBD1 (6 bases). Germline V gives CDR1 LNHDA, CDR2 SQIVND (reference sequence). V was pared by 4 bases and J by 9 bases, with 13 bases between. This CDR3 spans 13 amino acids. This chain's CDR3 is CASSTRDRSEQFF. The CDR3 nucleotides read TGTGCCAGTAGTACCCGCGACAGGTCTGAGCAGTTCTTC.

This clone was seen once. Here the CDR3 DNA reads TGTGCCAGCAGCCTCCTACCCTTCACTGAAGCTTTCTTT. The encoded protein is CASSLLPFTEAFF. The chain recombines TRBV7-3 with TRBJ1-1, with unresolved D. This CDR3 has 13 amino acids. With 5 bases removed from V and 4 bases from J, the gap between germline ends came to 11 bases. Germline V gene sequence: CDR1 SGHTA, CDR2 FQGTGA.

The rearrangement joins TRBV28 to TRBJ2-4, with TRBD2 matching over 14 bases. Per germline, CDR1 MDHEN and CDR2 SYDVKM. The CDR3 has 22 amino acids. Germline trimming cut 5 bases from V and 1 base from J; bases unmatched to any gene: 19. CDR3 nucleotides: TGTGCCAGCAGTACCAGGGAACCACCGGGACTAGCGGGAGTATCGGCCAAAAACATTCAGTACTTC. This translates into CASSTREPPGLAGVSAKNIQYF.

The J gene is TRBJ1-6, the V gene TRBV7-9, with D possibly matching TRBD1 (6 bases). CDR1 SEHNR and CDR2 FQNEAQ come from the germline V gene (reference sequence). Trimming took 4 bases from V and 13 from J, leaving 11 bases between them. This CDR3 spans 12 amino acids. The DNA for the CDR3 is TGTGCCAGCAGCTCAATGGGGGCCCCCCTCCACTTT. It codes for CASSSMGAPLHF.

The genes are TRBV6-1 and TRBJ2-2; no firm D call. CDR3 length equals 14 residues. V lost 7 bases, J lost 5 bases, and 14 bases lay in between. Germline V CDR1 and CDR2: MNHNS, SASEGT. The CDR3 DNA reads TGTGCCAGCACCCAGACTCAAGGAACCGGGGAGCTGTTTTTT. Amino acid sequence: CASTQTQGTGELFF.

The gene calls are TRBV7-2 and TRBJ2-1; D is possibly TRBD2 (6 bases). Trimming left V 1 base short and J 6 bases short, with 16 bases between. The CDR3 has 16 amino acids. The germline gives CDR1 SGHTA, CDR2 FQGNSA. Here the CDR3 reads CASSLESSVRRNEQFF. The CDR3 bases are TGTGCCAGCAGCTTAGAATCTAGCGTCAGACGCAATGAGCAGTTCTTC.

The V and J genes are TRBV28 and TRBJ1-3, with 7 positions matching TRBD1. This CDR3 contains 16 residues. V trimming: 2 bases; J trimming: 4 bases; junction bases outside the gene matches: 8. The germline V gene has CDR1 MDHEN and CDR2 SYDVKM. The CDR3 DNA reads as TGTGCCAGCAGTTTAGGAGGGGGCGTCAGAGGAAACACCATATATTTT. It encodes CASSLGGGVRGNTIYF.

The chain uses TRBV6-1 and TRBJ2-7, with D possibly TRBD1 on 6 matching bases. The V and J ends lost 1 base and 5 bases respectively, with 15 bases between them. Germline loops: CDR1 MNHNS, CDR2 SASEGT. The CDR3 spans 15 residues. The CDR3 coding sequence is TGTGCCAGCAGTGAAGGTGGGGGCAGAGGCCACGAGCAGTACTTC. It yields the protein CASSEGGGRGHEQYF.

The chain uses TRBV6-5 and TRBJ2-2; maybe TRBD1 (5 bases). Germline values: CDR1 MNHEY, CDR2 SVGAGI. The CDR3 is 15 residues long. The V gene lost 2 bases and the J gene lost 6 bases, with 13 bases spanning the gap. CDR3 in DNA: TGTGCCAGCAGTTACGAGTCAGGGTGGGCCGGGGAGCTGTTTTTT. Translated, it gives CASSYESGWAGELFF.

The chain has TRBV21-1 and TRBJ1-2; the table assigns TRBD1, which was not confirmed against the DNA. TRBV21-1 is a listed pseudogene. The CDR3 covers 16 residues. CDR3 coding DNA: TGTGCCAGCAGCAAAGGGCGGGACAGTCTTAACTATGGCTACACCTTC. It is translated as CASSKGRDSLNYGYTF.

This clone was observed a single time. The V gene is TRBV11-2, the J gene TRBJ2-5; TRBD1 matches at 12 bases. The junction had 12 bases not matched to a gene; V was cut back by 5 bases and J by 5 bases. Germline V gene sequence: CDR1 SGHAT, CDR2 FQNNGV. CDR3 length: 17 residues. The CDR3 sequence: CASSPGTGGLLTETQYF. The CDR3 nucleotides read TGTGCCAGCAGCCCCGGGACAGGGGGCTTACTTACGGAGACCCAGTACTTC.

This clone has just one count. The rearrangement links TRBV6-1 to TRBJ1-5, with TRBD1 as a possible D gene (6 bases). Per the germline V gene, CDR1 is MNHNS and CDR2 is SASEGT. This CDR3 has 15 residues. Deletions cut 6 bases from V and 1 base from J, with 13 bases between. The CDR3 loop reads CASRRGGMSNQPQHF. CDR3 DNA: TGTGCCAGCAGAAGGGGGGGAATGAGCAATCAGCCCCAGCATTTT.

This chain joins TRBV10-3 and TRBJ2-5, with TRBD2 as a possible D gene (6 bases). Trimming left V 4 bases short and J 5 bases short, with 14 bases between. In germline, CDR1 is ENHRY, CDR2 SYGVKD. The CDR3 consists of 14 residues. CDR3 residues: CAISAGDGWETQYF. As DNA, the CDR3 is TGTGCCATCAGTGCGGGAGACGGCTGGGAGACCCAGTACTTC.

The chain combines TRBV5-1 with TRBJ2-7; 7 bases agree with TRBD1. The germline CDR1 and CDR2 sequences are SGHRS and YFSETQ. V was clipped by 3 bases and J by 6 bases; unmatched bases: 12. This CDR3 has 15 amino acids. The CDR3 loop reads CASSYGGQARSEQYF. In DNA form, the CDR3 reads TGCGCCAGCAGCTACGGAGGACAGGCCAGAAGCGAGCAGTACTTC.

This clone was recorded only once. The V call is TRBV25-1, the J call TRBJ1-4, with D unresolved. Trimming took 4 bases from V and 8 from J, leaving 11 bases between them. From germline, CDR1 is MGHDK and CDR2 SYGVNS. The CDR3 is 13 residues long. CDR3 DNA: TGTGCCAGCAGTGTCGGAGGAGGGGAAAAACTGTTTTTT. Its translation is CASSVGGGEKLFF.

The chain couples TRBV27 to TRBJ1-1; 10 bases are shared with TRBD1. CDR3 length equals 13 residues. Looked up from germline, CDR1 is MNHEY and CDR2 is SMNVEV (reference sequence). V trimming: 4 bases; J trimming: 5 bases; junction bases outside the gene matches: 1. CDR3 amino acids: CASSWDRGTEAFF. The CDR3 DNA reads TGTGCCAGCAGTTGGGACAGGGGAACTGAAGCTTTCTTT.

The rearrangement uses TRBV4-1 and TRBJ2-4; 9 positions match TRBD2. V dropped 3 bases and J dropped 0; count of bases not matched to a gene: 6. The CDR3 runs 17 residues. Germline lookup yields CDR1 MGHRA and CDR2 YSYEKL. This CDR3 is CASSQGLAGEAKNIQYF. The CDR3 DNA is TGCGCCAGCAGCCAGGGACTAGCAGGAGAAGCCAAAAACATTCAGTACTTC.

The sample holds a few counts of this clone. The chain links TRBV7-8 to TRBJ2-7, with D maybe TRBD2 (5 bases). Germline V gene lookup returns CDR1 SGHVS and CDR2 FQNEAQ. This CDR3 is built from 16 residues. V was shortened by 2 bases and J by 0 bases, with 14 bases between the two germline ends. The CDR3 sequence is CASSLSLARSSYEQYF. The CDR3, as DNA: TGTGCCAGCAGCTTAAGTTTAGCGAGGAGCTCCTACGAGCAGTACTTC.

V usage is TRBV5-8 and J usage is TRBJ2-3, with unresolved D. The V gene's germline CDR1 is SGHTS and CDR2 YDEGEE. Trimming took off 1 base at V and 2 bases at J, with 8 bases between the two ends. The CDR3 is made up of 14 amino acids. The CDR3 protein is CASSLSLTTDTQYF. CDR3 coding DNA: TGTGCCAGCAGCTTGTCCCTAACCACAGATACGCAGTATTTT.

The chain is built from TRBV16 and TRBJ1-2; tentative D call: TRBD1 (5 bases). Trimming stripped 2 bases from V and 4 bases from J, with 8 bases between. The length of the CDR3 is 13 residues. CDR1 is KGHSY and CDR2 is FQNENV in the germline V gene. The CDR3 sequence: CASSQDRFYGYTF. DNA for the CDR3: TGTGCCAGCAGCCAAGACAGATTCTATGGCTACACCTTC.

The chain is built from TRBV11-2 and TRBJ1-2, with 8 positions matching TRBD1. The CDR3 has 14 amino acids. Germline-derived CDR1 and CDR2 are SGHAT and FQNNGV. V lost 1 base to trimming and J lost 8 bases; unmatched junction nucleotides: 6. The CDR3 loop is CASSLVGRGPGYTF. The CDR3 DNA follows: TGTGCCAGCAGCTTAGTAGGCAGGGGGCCGGGCTACACCTTC.

The chain uses TRBV28 and TRBJ1-2; 8 nucleotides line up with TRBD1. V lost 5 bases, J lost 8 bases, and 7 bases stayed unmatched. Germline V gene sequence: CDR1 MDHEN, CDR2 SYDVKM. There are 13 residues in the CDR3. CDR3 protein: CASSIDRGRGYTF. CDR3 DNA: TGTGCCAGCAGTATAGACAGGGGCCGGGGCTACACCTTC.

The rearrangement uses TRBV5-6 and TRBJ1-2; 9 bases agree with TRBD1. The CDR3 covers 13 residues. With 2 bases clipped from V and 7 bases from J, the junction kept 3 bases outside the gene matches. CDR1 and CDR2 from the germline V gene are SGHDT and YYEEEE. The CDR3 coding sequence is TGTGCCAGCAGCTTAAGACAGGGGGTTGGCTACACCTTC. Translation gives CASSLRQGVGYTF.

This chain connects TRBV18 to TRBJ1-4; 11 bases line up with TRBD1. The germline V gene encodes CDR1 KGHSH and CDR2 LQKENI. With 6 bases clipped from V and 8 bases from J, the junction kept 11 bases outside the gene matches. There are 16 residues in the CDR3. The CDR3 nucleotides read TGTGCCAGCTCGCCGGGCTGGGACAGGGGGGAAGAAAAACTGTTTTTT. As protein: CASSPGWDRGEEKLFF. Full variable domain (outside the CDR3, taken from reference TRBV18 and TRBJ1-4): NAGVMQNPRHLVRRRGQEARLRCSPMKGHSHVYWYRQLPEEGLKFMVYLQKENIIDESGMPKERFSAEFPKEGPSILRIQQVVRGDSAAYFCASSPGWDRGEEKLFFGSGTQLSVL.

The chain is built from TRBV29-1 and TRBJ2-7; TRBD1 agrees at 10 bases. The junction had 3 bases not matched to a gene; V was cut back by 3 bases and J by 1 base. The CDR3 covers 14 residues. Germline-derived CDR1 and CDR2 are SQVTM and ANQGSEA. The chain's CDR3 is CSVERGQGSYEQYF. As DNA, the CDR3 is TGCAGCGTTGAGAGGGGACAGGGGTCCTACGAGCAGTACTTC.